Described below is a single T cell receptor (beta chain) sequence and its context. Libraries were prepared by immunoSEQ multiplex PCR; TCRdb keeps only in-frame clonotypes and omits some of them. Seen here are about 38,000 clones, around 88% observed once, and the top ten hold about 22%. This sample was taken from a study of control samples from healthy donors and cancer patients. After removal of 0 bases from V and 3 bases from J, the junction contained 3 bases not matched to a gene. Germline V CDR1 and CDR2: MGHRA, YSYEKL. This CDR3 has 15 residues. Sequencing was done on a sample of PBMCs. This clonotype originated in a woman aged 55-70 years with lung cancer. This chain uses TRBV4-1 with TRBJ2-3, with 7 bases identical to TRBD2. The CDR3 is CASSQEAGMTDTQYF. DNA of the CDR3: TGCGCCAGCAGCCAAGAAGCGGGGATGACAGATACGCAGTATTTT.